This T cell receptor beta chain is from a study of regulatory T cells in long-lasting Graves disease. CDR1 and CDR2 from the germline V gene are DFQATT and SNEGSKA (reference sequence). The CDR3 is 14 amino acids. V lost 2 bases, J lost 5 bases, and 3 bases stayed unmatched. This clonotype was picked up a small number of times. Library construction for TCR beta used iRepertoire HTBI primers and Arm-PCR of CDR3 regions. MiXCR was run by TCRdb on the multiplex PCR reads, yielding one entry per CDR3 protein. The sample consists of around 320,000 distinct CDR3 sequences, approximately 15% of them appearing once. The sample's time point: newly diagnosed GD, antithyroid drugs for less than 3 months. From RNA extracted from PBMCs, the TCR library was made. The same specimen was also included in a second study, on T cells in Graves' hyperthyroidism and ophthalmopathy. That work contributes: Hyperthyroidism of Graves' type that showed no ophthalmopathy progression within 18 months was stable.

The gene calls are TRBV20-1 and TRBJ1-4; 9 positions match TRBD1. This receptor was taken from a man between 40 and 49 years old with Graves disease. The material sequenced was peripheral blood mononuclear cells (PBMCs), taken at new diagnosis, from a patient treated with antithyroid drugs. CDR3 sequence (DNA): TGCAGTGCTAGAATGACAGGGGGGAATGAAAAACTGTTTTTT. The encoded protein is CSARMTGGNEKLFF.